Presented here are 28 T cell receptor beta chains from one specimen sequenced in a study of blood T cell repertoires in COVID-19. The data were produced by immunoSEQ multiplex PCR, yet TCRdb's version contains in-frame clones alone and is incomplete. The data show roughly 46,000 clones, with over 70% seen just once and roughly an eighth held by the top ten. What was sequenced was peripheral blood. The receptors come from a human donor with active COVID-19. The donor label of this sample is uncertain.

This chain uses TRBV7-9 with TRBJ2-1, with 14 bases lining up with TRBD2. The germline gives CDR1 SEHNR, CDR2 FQNEAQ (reference sequence). V lost 7 bases to trimming and J lost 7 bases; unmatched junction nucleotides: 12. The CDR3 is 17 amino acids. The CDR3 DNA sequence: TGTGCCAGCATCCTAGGGGCATGGACTAGCGGGAGGAATGAGCAGTTCTTC. This gives the protein CASILGAWTSGRNEQFF. Using reference TRBV7-9 and TRBJ2-1 for the parts outside the CDR3, the full variable domain is DTGVSQNPRHKITKRGQNVTFRCDPISEHNRLYWYRQTLGQGPEFLTYFQNEAQLEKSRLLSDRFSAERPKGSFSTLEIQRTEQGDSAMYLCASILGAWTSGRNEQFFGPGTRLTVL.

This clone has a single count. The chain has TRBV30 and TRBJ2-1; D not resolved. The germline V gene encodes CDR1 GTSNPN and CDR2 SVGIG (reference sequence). This CDR3 is built from 16 residues. The ends were cut back, 0 bases at V and 2 bases at J, with 14 bases in the middle. CDR3 nucleotides: TGTGCCTGGAGTGTATATACCAGGTCCCCCTACAATGAGCAGTTCTTC. This gives the protein CAWSVYTRSPYNEQFF.

This sequence joins TRBV4-1 and TRBJ1-2; no clear D gene. The germline V and J ends were trimmed by 4 bases and 4 bases, with 10 bases remaining between them. The CDR3 sequence is 13 residues long. Germline V gene sequence: CDR1 MGHRA, CDR2 YSYEKL. The CDR3 DNA reads TGCGCCAGCAGCCCGGGAAGAAGCTATGGCTACACCTTC. This sequence encodes CASSPGRSYGYTF.

J is TRBJ1-1 and V is TRBV25-1, with a possible D match to TRBD1 (6 bases). The CDR3 runs 15 residues. V was trimmed by 0 bases and J by 3 bases, leaving 11 bases between them. The germline V gene encodes CDR1 MGHDK and CDR2 SYGVNS. CDR3 in amino acids: CASSEYTGSYTEAFF. CDR3 bases: TGTGCCAGCAGTGAATATACAGGGAGTTACACTGAAGCTTTCTTT.

The chain joins TRBV11-2 to TRBJ1-4; possible D gene TRBD1, 6 bases. The V end was cut by 3 bases, the J end by 5 bases, with 10 bases between. This CDR3 is 14 amino acids long. The germline V gene has CDR1 SGHAT and CDR2 FQNNGV. CDR3 protein: CASSFDRLNEKLFF. DNA of the CDR3: TGTGCCAGCAGCTTCGACAGGCTAAATGAAAAACTGTTTTTT.

This chain uses TRBV28 with TRBJ2-1, with 9 nucleotides matching TRBD1. The germline V gene has CDR1 MDHEN and CDR2 SYDVKM. The CDR3 consists of 15 residues. V was clipped by 6 bases and J by 8 bases; unmatched bases: 11. Here the CDR3 DNA reads TGTGCCAGCAGCGCGCTGGGACAGGGTGGGCATGAGCAGTTCTTC. Residues: CASSALGQGGHEQFF.

The chain links TRBV4-1 to TRBJ1-5; no reliable D call. Germline-derived CDR1 and CDR2 are MGHRA and YSYEKL. Deletions cut 0 bases from V and 7 bases from J, with 13 bases between. The CDR3 covers 15 residues. CDR3 nucleotide sequence: TGCGCCAGCAGCCAAGATGGGGAGGGCTACCAGCCCCAGCATTTT. Translation: CASSQDGEGYQPQHF.

This clone was seen a single time. CDR3: CATKPQGYTGELFF. The DNA for the CDR3 is TGTGCCACAAAACCCCAGGGCTACACCGGGGAGCTGTTTTTT. The chain has TRBV11-2 and TRBJ2-2; weak D call: TRBD1 (5 bases). Deletions cut 10 bases from V and 3 bases from J, with 15 bases between. Germline assignment: CDR1 SGHAT and CDR2 FQNNGV. CDR3 length: 14 amino acids.

The rearrangement links TRBV19 to TRBJ2-4, with 8 bases matching TRBD1. Germline assignment: CDR1 LNHDA and CDR2 SQIVND (reference sequence). The CDR3 spans 18 residues. V lost 1 base and J lost 3; bases outside the gene matches: 11. CDR3: CASSIATGVGLVKNIQYF. CDR3 nucleotide sequence: TGTGCCAGTAGTATAGCGACAGGGGTGGGTTTAGTCAAAAACATTCAGTACTTC.

V gene TRBV12-5 combines with J gene TRBJ2-3, with 7 bases fitting TRBD2. This CDR3 is 15 amino acids long. Per germline, CDR1 LGHNT and CDR2 FRNRAP. V lost 2 bases and J lost 1; bases outside the gene matches: 3. CDR3: CASGLLADGTDTQYF. Written as DNA, the CDR3 is TGTGCTAGTGGTTTGCTAGCGGACGGCACAGATACGCAGTATTTT.

This chain uses TRBV7-2 with TRBJ1-4; D unresolved. This CDR3 has 14 amino acids. With 6 bases removed from V and 2 bases from J, the gap between germline ends came to 10 bases. CDR1 is SGHTA, CDR2 FQGNSA, per germline. CDR3 protein: CASRLSRTNEKLFF. In DNA, the CDR3 is TGTGCCAGCAGATTGTCCAGGACTAATGAAAAACTGTTTTTT. Using reference TRBV7-2 and TRBJ1-4 for the parts outside the CDR3, the full variable domain is GAGVSQSPSNKVTEKGKDVELRCDPISGHTALYWYRQSLGQGLEFLIYFQGNSAPDKSGLPSDRFSAERTGGSVSTLTIQRTQQEDSAVYLCASRLSRTNEKLFFGSGTQLSVL.

The rearrangement links TRBV9 to TRBJ1-2, with a possible D match to TRBD1 (6 bases). The CDR3 contains 14 residues. V lost 3 bases to trimming and J lost 2 bases, with 11 bases between them. CDR1 is SGDLS, CDR2 YYNGEE, per germline. The CDR3 sequence is CASSDPRGNYGYTF. Written as DNA, the CDR3 is TGTGCCAGCAGCGACCCCAGGGGAAACTATGGCTACACCTTC.

The chain employs TRBV5-5 and TRBJ1-1; 8 nucleotides match TRBD1. Germline assignment: CDR1 SGHKS and CDR2 YYEKEE (reference sequence). The J segment lost 3 bases and the V segment lost 2 bases, leaving 18 bases of the junction unmatched. This CDR3 comprises 19 residues. Here the CDR3 reads CASSFNPRLKDRVDTEAFF. The CDR3 DNA is TGTGCCAGCAGCTTTAACCCGCGTTTAAAGGACAGGGTGGACACTGAAGCTTTCTTT.

This chain uses TRBV2 with TRBJ1-5; D is unresolved. This CDR3 contains 10 residues. The ends were cut back, 8 bases at V and 11 bases at J, with 10 bases in the middle. The germline CDR1 and CDR2 sequences are SNHLY and FYNNEI. The CDR3 reads CASGRVSQHF. The CDR3 bases are TGTGCCAGCGGGCGGGTGTCCCAGCATTTT. Combining the CDR3 with reference TRBV2 and TRBJ1-5 gives the whole variable domain EPEVTQTPSHQVTQMGQEVILRCVPISNHLYFYWYRQILGQKVEFLVSFYNNEISEKSEIFDDQFSVERPDGSNFTLKIRSTKLEDSAMYFCASGRVSQHFGDGTRLSIL.

This clone is a singleton in its sample. The rearrangement links TRBV6-6 to TRBJ2-1; D is uncertain. With 4 bases removed from V and 0 bases from J, the gap between germline ends came to 10 bases. Germline V gene lookup returns CDR1 MNHNY and CDR2 SVGAGI (reference sequence). The CDR3 is made up of 15 amino acids. This CDR3 is CASSLRISSYNEQFF. The CDR3, as DNA: TGTGCCAGCAGTTTGCGGATTAGCTCCTACAATGAGCAGTTCTTC.

V usage is TRBV28 and J usage is TRBJ2-3; 7 positions match TRBD2. The CDR3 length is 20 residues. V gave up 4 bases and J gave up 1 base; unmatched junction bases: 20. CDR1 MDHEN and CDR2 SYDVKM come from the germline V gene. DNA for the CDR3: TGTGCCAGCAGTTCTCCGGGCTCTCTAGCGGAGAACACCGGCACAGATACGCAGTATTTT. Translating gives CASSSPGSLAENTGTDTQYF.

The count of this clone is one. The chain combines TRBV5-1 with TRBJ1-2; D remains ambiguous. Trimming took off 3 bases at V and 6 bases at J, with 6 bases between the two ends. The CDR3 has 11 residues. Germline values: CDR1 SGHRS, CDR2 YFSETQ. The CDR3 spells CASSSQDGYTF. The CDR3 bases are TGCGCCAGCAGCTCCCAGGATGGCTACACCTTC. Variable domain in full (rest from reference TRBV5-1 and TRBJ1-2): KAGVTQTPRYLIKTRGQQVTLSCSPISGHRSVSWYQQTPGQGLQFLFEYFSETQRNKGNFPGRFSGRQFSNSRSEMNVSTLELGDSALYLCASSSQDGYTFGSGTRLTVV.

The chain is built from TRBV18 and TRBJ1-2; D call uncertain. V was cut by 4 bases and J by 1 base, with 4 bases left in between. The length of the CDR3 is 12 residues. CDR1 is KGHSH, CDR2 LQKENI, per germline. The CDR3 is CASSQSNYGYTF. DNA for the CDR3: TGTGCCAGCTCACAGAGTAACTATGGCTACACCTTC.

The chain couples TRBV3-1 (or the pseudogene TRBV3-2) to TRBJ2-3; the D is unclear. Germline V CDR1 and CDR2: LGHDT, YNNKEL (reference sequence). The germline V and J ends were trimmed by 5 bases and 2 bases, with 5 bases remaining between them. This CDR3 region has 12 residues. The CDR3 sequence is CASSEITDTQYF. CDR3 nucleotides: TGTGCCAGCAGCGAGATCACAGATACGCAGTATTTT.

CDR3 region: CASSSPGQGSSGANVLTF. CDR3 bases: TGTGCCAGCAGTTCCCCGGGACAGGGGAGCTCTGGGGCCAACGTCCTGACTTTC. The chain employs TRBV5-4 and TRBJ2-6; 10 positions agree with TRBD1. The CDR3 covers 18 residues. The V gene end was trimmed by 5 bases and the J gene end by 0 bases; junction bases not matched to a gene: 8. Germline V gene data show CDR1 as SGHNT and CDR2 as YYREEE (reference sequence).

The V gene is TRBV5-1, the J gene TRBJ2-7; 10 bases match TRBD1. With 3 bases clipped from V and 2 bases from J, the junction kept 2 bases outside the gene matches. This CDR3 region has 14 residues. Germline V gene lookup returns CDR1 SGHRS and CDR2 YFSETQ. The DNA for the CDR3 is TGCGCCAGCAGCTCGACAGGGGGCCCCTACGAGCAGTACTTC. Its translation: CASSSTGGPYEQYF.

This sequence joins TRBV10-3 and TRBJ2-1, with D tentatively TRBD2 (5 bases). V was shortened by 4 bases and J by 2 bases, with 12 bases between the two germline ends. This CDR3 region has 15 residues. From germline, CDR1 is ENHRY and CDR2 SYGVKD. CDR3 nucleotides: TGTGCCATCAGTGGGGGAGCGGTTACCTACAATGAGCAGTTCTTC. Protein product: CAISGGAVTYNEQFF.

This clone came up once. The chain combines TRBV21-1 with TRBJ2-3; the D segment call TRBD2 is taken from the table without a DNA check. TRBV21-1 is a documented pseudogene. The CDR3 sequence is 15 residues long. The CDR3 DNA follows: TGTGCCAGCAGCAAAGCCGGCGGGGGAGGAGATACGCAGTATTTT. Protein sequence: CASSKAGGGGDTQYF.

The gene calls are TRBV5-1 and TRBJ1-5, with 10 bases lining up with TRBD1. Germline-derived CDR1 and CDR2 are SGHRS and YFSETQ. This CDR3 comprises 17 residues. Unmatched junction bases numbered 5, after V lost 0 bases and J lost 2 bases. The CDR3 here is CASSLDAGTGGNQPQHF. The CDR3 DNA is TGCGCCAGCAGCTTGGACGCCGGGACAGGGGGCAATCAGCCCCAGCATTTT.

This clone showed up just once. The V call is TRBV2, the J call TRBJ2-7; the D is unclear. The CDR3 is 13 residues long. The germline gives CDR1 SNHLY, CDR2 FYNNEI. V was trimmed by 4 bases and J by 3 bases, leaving 10 bases between them. The CDR3 here is CASSVNINYEQYF. The CDR3 DNA reads TGTGCCAGCAGTGTGAACATAAACTACGAGCAGTACTTC.

The chain has TRBV5-4 and TRBJ1-1, with TRBD1 identical over 9 bases. This CDR3 region has 13 residues. V lost 3 bases, J lost 4 bases, and 1 base stayed unmatched. CDR1 is SGHNT, CDR2 YYREEE, per germline (reference sequence). The CDR3 protein is CASSWGQGTEAFF. CDR3 sequence (DNA): TGTGCCAGCAGCTGGGGACAGGGCACTGAAGCTTTCTTT.

V and J are TRBV4-2 and TRBJ2-3; D is perhaps TRBD2 (7 bases). The V gene's germline CDR1 is LGHNA and CDR2 YNFKEQ. Trimming shortened V by 0 bases and J by 4 bases, and 14 bases separated the two germline ends. The CDR3 sequence is 16 residues long. The CDR3 loop reads CASSQEKGGGPDTQYF. The CDR3 DNA sequence: TGTGCCAGCAGCCAAGAGAAGGGGGGAGGGCCAGATACGCAGTATTTT.

Concerning this clone: Distinct nucleotide sequences in the sample also encode this CDR3. The V gene is TRBV19, the J gene TRBJ1-2, with TRBD1 matching over 8 bases. The CDR3 consists of 13 residues. Germline V gene sequence: CDR1 LNHDA, CDR2 SQIVND (reference sequence). Germline trimming cut 8 bases from V and 5 bases from J; bases unmatched to any gene: 7. Written as DNA, the CDR3 is TGTGCCAGTTCTCGGACAGGGTTATATGGCTACACCTTC. The encoded protein is CASSRTGLYGYTF.